This T cell receptor (beta chain) was captured in a study of vaccination and CD4 T cells after COVID-19. Study details: Drawing of post-COVID samples took place a median around 100 days after diagnosis (range 35 to 161).

The CDR3 extends over 12 amino acids. Germline CDR1 WNHNN, CDR2 SYGVQD (reference sequence). The V gene lost 3 bases and the J gene lost 7 bases, with 7 bases spanning the gap. An Oncomine TCR Beta short-read assay was used to sequence the DNA from cultured CD4+ T cells. TCRdb reprocessed the PCR reads via MiXCR and lists one record per CDR3 protein. The table has 20,000 to 30,000 distinct CDR3 sequences, roughly 40% seen once. In regard to this clonotype: Its antigen is unidentified.

As to treatment: roughly nine-day PBMC culture with coronavirus spike peptide pools or control peptides (ViraFEST assay). Positive PCR tests came between March and December 2020, ahead of the US Alpha, Beta and Delta variants. V usage is TRBV10-1 and J usage is TRBJ1-5; unclear D gene. The sequencing sample was made of CD4+ T cells from blood, cultured in vitro. This sequence was found in a human donor who had recovered from COVID-19. The CDR3 bases are TGCGCCAGCAGTGATTCGGGACAGCCCCAGCATTTT. Its translation: CASSDSGQPQHF.